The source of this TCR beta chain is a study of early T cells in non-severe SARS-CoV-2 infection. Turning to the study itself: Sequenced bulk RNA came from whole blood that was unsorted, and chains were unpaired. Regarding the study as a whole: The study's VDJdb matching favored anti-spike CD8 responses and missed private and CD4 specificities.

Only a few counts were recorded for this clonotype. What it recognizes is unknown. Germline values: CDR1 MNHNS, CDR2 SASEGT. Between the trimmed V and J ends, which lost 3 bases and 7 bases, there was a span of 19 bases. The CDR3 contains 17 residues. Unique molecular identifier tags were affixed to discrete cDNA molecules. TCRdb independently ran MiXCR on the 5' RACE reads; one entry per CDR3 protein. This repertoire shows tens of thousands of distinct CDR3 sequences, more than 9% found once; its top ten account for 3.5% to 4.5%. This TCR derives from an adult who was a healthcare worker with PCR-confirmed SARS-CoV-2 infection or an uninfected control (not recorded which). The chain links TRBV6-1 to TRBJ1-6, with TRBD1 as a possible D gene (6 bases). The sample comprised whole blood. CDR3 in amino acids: CASSDDPFRTANSPLHF. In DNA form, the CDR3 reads TGTGCCAGCAGTGATGATCCATTCAGGACAGCAAATTCACCCCTCCACTTT.